This is a list of T cell receptor beta chains from one sample in a study of CXCR3-negative and CXCR3-positive naive CD8 T cells. TCRdb re-called the 5' RACE reads and shows each CDR3 protein once, DNA omitted. The listing records fewer than 80,000 distinct CDR3 sequences. Specimen: naive CXCR3- CD8+ T cells from blood. Receptors originate from a human donor in good health. Some clones in this sample may be carry-over from other donors' samples. CDR3s include the opening cysteine and the closing phenylalanine or tryptophan.

j_call | v_call | cdr3_aa
TRBJ1-4 | TRBV5-1 | CASSPWTGGEEKLFF
TRBJ1-2 | TRBV6-5 | CASSPSTGSGGYTF
TRBJ2-1 | TRBV29-1 | CSVGVGQGDTYNEQFF
TRBJ1-5 | TRBV20-1 | CSAPGQNSNQPQHF
TRBJ2-7 | TRBV21-1 | CASSKNRSEYYEQYF
TRBJ2-7 | TRBV20-1 | CSAQARDIHYEQYF
TRBJ1-2 | TRBV20-1 | CSARVGADQYTFHGYTF
TRBJ2-5 | TRBV28 | CAITGIGETQYF
TRBJ1-1 | TRBV18 | CASSPPGRNTEAFF
TRBJ2-1 | TRBV7-8 | CASSFSGGFYNEQFF
TRBJ1-2 | TRBV11-2 | CASEGQTYGYTF
TRBJ1-1 | TRBV5-1 | CASSLGAEAFF
TRBJ2-7 | TRBV28 | CASSGTGLVYEQYF
TRBJ2-5 | TRBV7-2 | CASSLAHSGGALYF
TRBJ2-1 | TRBV7-9 | CASSLVELIGDLAYNEQFF
TRBJ2-1 | TRBV5-1 | CASSSGDNHNEQFF
TRBJ2-7 | TRBV29-1 | CSAEGGQGPLEQYF
TRBJ2-3 | TRBV15 | CATSDRDSSSTDTQYF
TRBJ2-6 | TRBV4-1 | CASSQTGLNVLTF
TRBJ2-7 | TRBV28 | CASSFTSGGYEQYF
TRBJ2-1 | TRBV7-9 | CASSLTGWPEQFF
TRBJ1-4 | TRBV7-9 | CASSSPNEKLFF
TRBJ1-1 | TRBV7-9 | CASSFESSEAFF
TRBJ1-2 | TRBV7-2 | CASSPFRDRLANYGYTF
TRBJ2-1 | TRBV20-1 | CSARDPQGSSYNEQFF
TRBJ2-2 | TRBV20-1 | CSAGTGRTGELFF
TRBJ1-2 | TRBV21-1 | CASSNTTRTGGYGYTF
TRBJ2-1 | TRBV27 | CASSLTQVGLDEQFF
TRBJ1-2 | TRBV6-2/TRBV6-3 | CASSYRDNYGYTF
TRBJ2-3 | TRBV10-3 | CAITSGLAVNTDTQYF
TRBJ2-1 | TRBV19 | CASCPDGSSYNEQFF
TRBJ2-5 | TRBV28 | CASIKQGYREETQYF
TRBJ1-5 | TRBV7-8 | CASSLTGVPRNIGNQPQHF
TRBJ2-7 | TRBV12-3/TRBV12-4 | CASRDNYEQYF
TRBJ2-7 | TRBV3-1 | CASSPQAGAWSYEQYF
TRBJ2-7 | TRBV29-1 | CSVVVRGLNEQYF
TRBJ1-2 | TRBV7-9 | CASSSFGARGDTVNYGYTF
TRBJ2-7 | TRBV11-1 | CASSLQGGRTEQYF
TRBJ1-2 | TRBV29-1 | CSVEWRTNYGYTF
TRBJ1-1 | TRBV28 | CASRTQRQGVPEAFF
TRBJ2-5 | TRBV7-9 | CASRPADQETQYF
TRBJ1-3 | TRBV7-2 | CASSLDGNTIYF
TRBJ2-7 | TRBV7-6 | CASSLDPSRKYEQYF
TRBJ2-5 | TRBV6-2/TRBV6-3 | CAGRDITGGETQYF
TRBJ2-1 | TRBV12-3/TRBV12-4 | CASSHGQGRNNEQFF